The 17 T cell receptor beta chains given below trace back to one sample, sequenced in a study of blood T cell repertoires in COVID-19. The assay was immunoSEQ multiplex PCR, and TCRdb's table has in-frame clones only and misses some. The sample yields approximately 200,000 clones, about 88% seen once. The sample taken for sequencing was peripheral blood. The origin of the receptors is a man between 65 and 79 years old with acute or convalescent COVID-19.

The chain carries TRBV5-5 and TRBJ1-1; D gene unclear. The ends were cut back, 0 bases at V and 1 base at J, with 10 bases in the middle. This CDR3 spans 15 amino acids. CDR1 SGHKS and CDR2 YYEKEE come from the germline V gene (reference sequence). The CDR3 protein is CASSLGATTNTEAFF. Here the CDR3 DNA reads TGTGCCAGCAGCTTGGGGGCCACAACGAACACTGAAGCTTTCTTT.

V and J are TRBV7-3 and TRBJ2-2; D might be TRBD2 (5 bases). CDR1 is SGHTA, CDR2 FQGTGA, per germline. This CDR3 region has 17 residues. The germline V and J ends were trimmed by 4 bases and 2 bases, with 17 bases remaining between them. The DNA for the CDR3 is TGTGCCAGCAGCTCCGGATTTGGCAGGACTAACACCGGGGAGCTGTTTTTT. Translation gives CASSSGFGRTNTGELFF.

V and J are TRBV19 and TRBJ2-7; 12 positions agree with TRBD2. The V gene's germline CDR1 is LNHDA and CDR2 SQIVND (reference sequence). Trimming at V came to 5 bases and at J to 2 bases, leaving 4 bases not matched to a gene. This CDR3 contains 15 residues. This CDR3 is CASSVTSGSPYEQYF. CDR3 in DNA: TGTGCCAGTAGTGTGACTAGCGGGAGCCCCTACGAGCAGTACTTC.

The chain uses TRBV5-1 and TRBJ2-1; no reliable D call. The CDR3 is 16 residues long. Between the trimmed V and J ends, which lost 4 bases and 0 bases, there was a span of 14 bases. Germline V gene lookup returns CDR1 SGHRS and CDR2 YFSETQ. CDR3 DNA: TGCGCCAGCAGCCGCAAGAGGAGTAACTCCTACAATGAGCAGTTCTTC. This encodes CASSRKRSNSYNEQFF. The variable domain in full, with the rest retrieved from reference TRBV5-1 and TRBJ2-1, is KAGVTQTPRYLIKTRGQQVTLSCSPISGHRSVSWYQQTPGQGLQFLFEYFSETQRNKGNFPGRFSGRQFSNSRSEMNVSTLELGDSALYLCASSRKRSNSYNEQFFGPGTRLTVL.

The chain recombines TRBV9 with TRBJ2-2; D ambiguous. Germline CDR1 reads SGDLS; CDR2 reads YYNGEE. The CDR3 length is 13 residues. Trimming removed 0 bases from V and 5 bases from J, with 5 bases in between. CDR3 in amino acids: CASSVAATGELFF. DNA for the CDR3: TGTGCCAGCAGCGTAGCTGCGACCGGGGAGCTGTTTTTT.

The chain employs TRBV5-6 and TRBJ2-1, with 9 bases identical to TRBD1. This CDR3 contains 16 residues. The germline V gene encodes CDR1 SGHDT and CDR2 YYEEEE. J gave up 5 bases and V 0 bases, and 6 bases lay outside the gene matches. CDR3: CASSLGGGQGHNEQFF. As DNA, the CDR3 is TGTGCCAGCAGCTTGGGTGGGGGACAGGGTCACAATGAGCAGTTCTTC.

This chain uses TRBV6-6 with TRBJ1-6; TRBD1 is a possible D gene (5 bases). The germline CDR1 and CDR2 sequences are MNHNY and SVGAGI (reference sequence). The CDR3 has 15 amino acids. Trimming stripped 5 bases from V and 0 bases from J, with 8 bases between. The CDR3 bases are TGTGCCAGCAGTGGGGGGAGCTCCTATAATTCACCCCTCCACTTT. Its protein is CASSGGSSYNSPLHF.

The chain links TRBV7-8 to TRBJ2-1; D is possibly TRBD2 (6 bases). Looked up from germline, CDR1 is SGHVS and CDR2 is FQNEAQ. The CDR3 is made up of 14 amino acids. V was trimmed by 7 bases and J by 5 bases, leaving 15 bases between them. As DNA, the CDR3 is TGTGCCAGCACCAAGGGGACTGGGAACAATGAGCAGTTCTTC. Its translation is CASTKGTGNNEQFF. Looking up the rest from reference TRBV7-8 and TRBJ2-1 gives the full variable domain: GAGVSQSPRYKVAKRGQDVALRCDPISGHVSLFWYQQALGQGPEFLTYFQNEAQLDKSGLPSDRFFAERPEGSVSTLKIQRTQQEDSAVYLCASTKGTGNNEQFFGPGTRLTVL.

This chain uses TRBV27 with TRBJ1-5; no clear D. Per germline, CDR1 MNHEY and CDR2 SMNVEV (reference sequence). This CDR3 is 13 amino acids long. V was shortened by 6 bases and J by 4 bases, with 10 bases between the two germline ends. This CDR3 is CASRVAWNQPQHF. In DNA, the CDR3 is TGTGCCAGCAGGGTCGCGTGGAATCAGCCCCAGCATTTT.

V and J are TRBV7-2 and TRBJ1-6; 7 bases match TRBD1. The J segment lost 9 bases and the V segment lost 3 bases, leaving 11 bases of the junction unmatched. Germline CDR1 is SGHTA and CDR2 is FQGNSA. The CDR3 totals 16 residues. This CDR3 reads CASSFAGGYKPSPLHF. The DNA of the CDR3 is TGTGCCAGCAGCTTCGCAGGGGGGTATAAGCCTTCACCCCTCCACTTT.

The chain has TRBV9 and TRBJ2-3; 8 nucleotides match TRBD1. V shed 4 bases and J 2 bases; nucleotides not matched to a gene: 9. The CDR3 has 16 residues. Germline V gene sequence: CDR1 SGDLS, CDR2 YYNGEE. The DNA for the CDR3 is TGTGCCAGCAGCCCTAGGGGGGACAGGATCACAGATACGCAGTATTTT. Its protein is CASSPRGDRITDTQYF. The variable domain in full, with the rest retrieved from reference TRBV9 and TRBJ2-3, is DSGVTQTPKHLITATGQRVTLRCSPRSGDLSVYWYQQSLDQGLQFLIQYYNGEERAKGNILERFSAQQFPDLHSELNLSSLELGDSALYFCASSPRGDRITDTQYFGPGTRLTVL.

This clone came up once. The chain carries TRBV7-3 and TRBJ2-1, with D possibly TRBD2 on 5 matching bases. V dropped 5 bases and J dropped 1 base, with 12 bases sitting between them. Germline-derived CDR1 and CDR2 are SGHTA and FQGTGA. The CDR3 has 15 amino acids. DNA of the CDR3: TGTGCCAGCAGCGTCCCGGGATCATCCTACAATGAGCAGTTCTTC. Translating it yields CASSVPGSSYNEQFF. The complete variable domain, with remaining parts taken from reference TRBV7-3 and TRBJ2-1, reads GAGVSQTPSNKVTEKGKYVELRCDPISGHTALYWYRQSLGQGPEFLIYFQGTGAADDSGLPNDRFFAVRPEGSVSTLKIQRTERGDSAVYLCASSVPGSSYNEQFFGPGTRLTVL.

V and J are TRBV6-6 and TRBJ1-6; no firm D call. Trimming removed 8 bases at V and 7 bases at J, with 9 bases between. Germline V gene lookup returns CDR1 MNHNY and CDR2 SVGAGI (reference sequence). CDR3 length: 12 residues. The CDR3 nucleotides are TGTGCCAGCCACAAATTGAATTCACCCCTCCACTTT. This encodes CASHKLNSPLHF.

The CDR3 bases are TGTGCCAGCAGTTTAGAACAGACGCCAACATATGGAGATACGCAGTATTTT. This gives the protein CASSLEQTPTYGDTQYF. The rearrangement joins TRBV27 to TRBJ2-3; D unclear. The CDR3 consists of 17 residues. Deletions cut 2 bases from V and 5 bases from J, with 20 bases between. CDR1 is MNHEY and CDR2 is SMNVEV in the germline V gene (reference sequence).

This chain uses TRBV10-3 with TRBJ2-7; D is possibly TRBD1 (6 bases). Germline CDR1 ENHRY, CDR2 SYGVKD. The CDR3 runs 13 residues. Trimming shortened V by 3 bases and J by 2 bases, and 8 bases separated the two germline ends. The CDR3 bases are TGTGCCATCAGTGAACAGGGAACCTACGAGCAGTACTTC. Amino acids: CAISEQGTYEQYF.

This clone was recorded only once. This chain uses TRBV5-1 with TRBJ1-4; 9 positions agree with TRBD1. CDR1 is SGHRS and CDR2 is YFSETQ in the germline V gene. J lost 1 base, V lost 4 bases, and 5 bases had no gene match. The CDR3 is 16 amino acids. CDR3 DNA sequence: TGCGCCAGCAGCACGGGACAGGGTCTAACTAATGAAAAACTGTTTTTT. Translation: CASSTGQGLTNEKLFF.

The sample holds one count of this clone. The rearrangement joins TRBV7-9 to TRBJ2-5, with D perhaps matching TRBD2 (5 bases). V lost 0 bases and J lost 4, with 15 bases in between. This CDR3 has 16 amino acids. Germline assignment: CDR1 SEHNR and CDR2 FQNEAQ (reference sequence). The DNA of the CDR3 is TGTGCCAGCAGCTTAGCGCGGACCCCCCTAGCAGAGACCCAGTACTTC. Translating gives CASSLARTPLAETQYF.